These 9 T cell receptor beta chains were sequenced from one sample in a study of Ad26.COV2.S vaccination and SARS-CoV-2 variants (dated by TCRdb to the early 2020s). The treatment or condition label, read with the paper, signifies: some 19 received Ad26.COV2.S at low or high dose, single or two shots; 5 received placebo; per-sample allocation not given. Repertoires of vaccine and placebo recipients were sequenced from samples taken on day 63 after the first injection. The library came from the immunoSEQ multiplex PCR assay. Here the immuneACCESS table is served through TCRdb, limited to in-frame sequences with V and J called. Missing clones are a known gap in these copies; in checked studies unresolved V genes cover under half, and the rest lacks a known reason. Recorded for this sample are some 340,000 clones; more than 70% of them occurred a single time. In total, the top ten clones hold around 2% of the sample.

The source was peripheral blood, collected in a trial of Ad26.COV2.S vaccine versus placebo. Source of these receptors: a person aged 18 to 65 who received the Ad26.COV2.S COVID-19 vaccine or a placebo.

The chain couples TRBV18 to TRBJ1-2; D is unclear. Germline V gene lookup returns CDR1 KGHSH and CDR2 LQKENI. The V end lost 0 bases, the J end lost 2 bases, and 7 bases lay between the germline ends. CDR3 length: 14 residues. In nucleotides, the CDR3 is TGTGCCAGCTCACCACCTGGGGAAAACTATGGCTACACCTTC. The encoded protein is CASSPPGENYGYTF.

The chain couples TRBV5-4 to TRBJ2-1; TRBD2 agrees at 8 bases. CDR1 SGHNT and CDR2 YYREEE come from the germline V gene (reference sequence). J lost 4 bases, V lost 4 bases, and 10 bases had no gene match. The CDR3 is made up of 16 amino acids. The CDR3 DNA reads as TGTGCCAGCAGCCTACCCCGGGTAGCGGGGTACAATGAGCAGTTCTTC. This gives the protein CASSLPRVAGYNEQFF. The full variable domain, in which reference TRBV5-4 and TRBJ2-1 provide the parts outside the CDR3, is ETGVTQSPTHLIKTRGQQVTLRCSSQSGHNTVSWYQQALGQGPQFIFQYYREEENGRGNFPPRFSGLQFPNYSSELNVNALELDDSALYLCASSLPRVAGYNEQFFGPGTRLTVL.

The chain couples TRBV7-2 to TRBJ2-7, with D possibly being TRBD1 or TRBD2 (6 bases each). This CDR3 spans 15 amino acids. From germline, CDR1 is SGHTA and CDR2 FQGNSA. The V end lost 5 bases, the J end lost 1 base, and 15 bases lay between the germline ends. CDR3 sequence: CASSNGGTGSYEQYF. The DNA of the CDR3 is TGTGCCAGCAGCAACGGGGGCACAGGGTCCTACGAGCAGTACTTC. The full variable domain, with the rest looked up from reference TRBV7-2 and TRBJ2-7, is GAGVSQSPSNKVTEKGKDVELRCDPISGHTALYWYRQSLGQGLEFLIYFQGNSAPDKSGLPSDRFSAERTGGSVSTLTIQRTQQEDSAVYLCASSNGGTGSYEQYFGPGTRLTVT.

This sequence joins TRBV7-2 and TRBJ2-3, with TRBD2 identical over 9 bases. The CDR3 is made up of 16 amino acids. V trimming: 5 bases; J trimming: 5 bases; junction bases outside the gene matches: 11. Looked up from germline, CDR1 is SGHTA and CDR2 is FQGNSA. The CDR3 DNA reads as TGTGCCAGCAGCACTTACCCCCTAGCGGGAATAGATACGCAGTATTTT. It translates to CASSTYPLAGIDTQYF.

Remarks on this clone: One end of the junction varies from germline; a read error may be responsible. The CDR3 is CASSVAYWGTDTQYF. As DNA, the CDR3 is TGTGCCAGCAGCGTAGCTTACTGGGGCACAGATACGCAGTATTTT. This chain connects TRBV7-2 to TRBJ2-3; D uncertain. Germline-derived CDR1 and CDR2 are SGHTA and FQGNSA. The CDR3 loop spans 15 amino acids.

This rearrangement joins TRBV9 to TRBJ2-1, with D possibly matching TRBD1 (6 bases). The V end lost 0 bases, the J end lost 4 bases, and 11 bases lay between the germline ends. CDR1 is SGDLS, CDR2 YYNGEE, per germline. The CDR3 is made up of 15 amino acids. CDR3 DNA sequence: TGTGCCAGCAGCGTAGTTGACAGGAGTTACAATGAGCAGTTCTTC. Translating it yields CASSVVDRSYNEQFF.

V and J are TRBV3-1 (or the pseudogene TRBV3-2) and TRBJ1-6, with 10 positions matching TRBD1. Germline CDR1 and CDR2: LGHDT and YNNKEL (reference sequence). J lost 5 bases, V lost 4 bases, and 11 bases had no gene match. The CDR3 is 18 residues long. CDR3 in amino acids: CASSPGQGTVCNNSPLHF. The CDR3 bases are TGTGCCAGCAGCCCGGGACAGGGGACTGTTTGTAATAATTCACCCCTCCACTTT.

This clone was counted once. The rearrangement joins TRBV5-1 to TRBJ2-2, with TRBD2 matching 7 bases. V lost 0 bases to trimming and J lost 0 bases; unmatched junction nucleotides: 14. This CDR3 is 20 amino acids long. The germline gives CDR1 SGHRS, CDR2 YFSETQ. The CDR3 DNA sequence: TGCGCCAGCAGCTTGGAGCCGGGGGGTCTAGCGGCGTCGAACACCGGGGAGCTGTTTTTT. Translation: CASSLEPGGLAASNTGELFF.

This sequence joins TRBV4-2 and TRBJ1-2; D is perhaps TRBD1 (5 bases). The V gene's germline CDR1 is LGHNA and CDR2 YNFKEQ. The CDR3 runs to 13 residues. V lost 4 bases and J 3 bases, leaving 9 bases between the germline ends. This CDR3 is CASSPSRDYGYTF. CDR3 DNA sequence: TGTGCCAGCAGCCCATCCAGGGACTATGGCTACACCTTC.